Below are 17 T cell receptor beta chains sequenced from a single sample in a study of shared clonotypes between healthy human individuals. Positively selected for CCR7, the CD45RO-negative cells used as naive CD8 cells excluded terminally differentiated effector memory CD45RA+ cells. Sequenced by immunoSEQ multiplex PCR; TCRdb stores in-frame clones only, minus some. The sample has about 1,800,000 clones, about 95% seen once. Source material: naive CD8+ T cells sorted from blood. The receptors originated from a man between 18 and 29 years old in good health.

The gene calls are TRBV29-1 and TRBJ1-2; D uncertain. With 6 bases removed from V and 8 bases from J, the gap between germline ends came to 22 bases. The germline V gene encodes CDR1 SQVTM and CDR2 ANQGSEA. The CDR3 extends over 14 amino acids. The CDR3, as DNA: TGCAGCGTCTATATTGGGGAGAACCCGGGAGGCTACACCTTC. Residues: CSVYIGENPGGYTF. The full variable domain, with the rest looked up from reference TRBV29-1 and TRBJ1-2, is SAVISQKPSRDICQRGTSLTIQCQVDSQVTMMFWYRQQPGQSLTLIATANQGSEATYESGFVIDKFPISRPNLTFSTLTVSNMSPEDSSIYLCSVYIGENPGGYTFGSGTRLTVV.

This chain connects TRBV9 to TRBJ2-1; D tentatively reads TRBD1 or TRBD2 (5 bases each). V was cut by 4 bases and J by 2 bases, with 13 bases left in between. The CDR3 is 15 residues long. The germline CDR1 and CDR2 sequences are SGDLS and YYNGEE. In DNA form, the CDR3 reads TGTGCCAGCAGCCTTGGGACCGGCGCCTACAATGAGCAGTTCTTC. Translation: CASSLGTGAYNEQFF.

The chain employs TRBV27 and TRBJ1-1, with D unresolved. V gave up 8 bases and J gave up 5 bases, with 18 bases separating them. The CDR3 loop spans 14 amino acids. The germline V gene encodes CDR1 MNHEY and CDR2 SMNVEV (reference sequence). As DNA, the CDR3 is TGTGCCAGCCATAAGGTAGGAGCCGGGACTGAAGCTTTCTTT. This codes for CASHKVGAGTEAFF.

J is TRBJ1-2 and V is TRBV28, with no clear D. V dropped 8 bases and J dropped 3 bases, with 13 bases sitting between them. CDR3 length: 13 amino acids. The germline gives CDR1 MDHEN, CDR2 SYDVKM. The CDR3 protein is CASRPGPYYGYTF. The CDR3 bases are TGTGCCAGCCGCCCGGGCCCTTACTATGGCTACACCTTC.

CDR3 sequence: CASSLVRDGTEAFF. The CDR3 bases are TGTGCCAGCAGTTTGGTTCGGGACGGCACTGAAGCTTTCTTT. The V call is TRBV28, the J call TRBJ1-1, with D tentatively TRBD1 (5 bases). Germline V CDR1 and CDR2: MDHEN, SYDVKM. The germline V and J ends were trimmed by 3 bases and 4 bases, with 12 bases remaining between them. This CDR3 is built from 14 residues.

The table lists this clone with a count of one. The V gene is TRBV4-1, the J gene TRBJ1-1, with D unclear. Trimming left V 4 bases short and J 1 base short, with 10 bases between. In germline, CDR1 is MGHRA, CDR2 YSYEKL. The CDR3 consists of 14 residues. CDR3 sequence reads: CASSPWEGNTEAFF. CDR3 coding DNA: TGCGCCAGCAGCCCATGGGAGGGGAACACTGAAGCTTTCTTT.

This clone showed up just once. CDR3 loop: CASSLSWTGELFF. In DNA, the CDR3 is TGCGCCAGCAGCCTGTCATGGACCGGGGAGCTGTTTTTT. This chain links TRBV5-1 with TRBJ2-2; D is undetermined. Trimming shortened V by 4 bases and J by 5 bases, and 9 bases separated the two germline ends. CDR1 and CDR2 from the germline V gene are SGHRS and YFSETQ. The CDR3 covers 13 residues.

The sample holds a few counts of this clone. CDR3 sequence: CASSHLGRPGYTF. CDR3 in DNA: TGCGCCAGCAGCCACTTGGGCCGCCCCGGCTACACCTTC. The V call is TRBV4-3, the J call TRBJ1-2; no firm D call. The CDR3 length is 13 residues. The V end was cut by 3 bases, the J end by 8 bases, with 13 bases between. CDR1 and CDR2 (germline): LGHNA, YSLEER.

The V call is TRBV28, the J call TRBJ1-1; D gene ambiguous. Trimming removed 5 bases at V and 3 bases at J, with 16 bases between. Per germline, CDR1 MDHEN and CDR2 SYDVKM. The CDR3 loop spans 15 amino acids. This chain's CDR3 is CASSPMTYSYTEAFF. CDR3 nucleotide sequence: TGTGCCAGCAGTCCTATGACATACAGTTACACTGAAGCTTTCTTT. The entire variable domain, with the rest obtained from reference TRBV28 and TRBJ1-1, is as follows: DVKVTQSSRYLVKRTGEKVFLECVQDMDHENMFWYRQDPGLGLRLIYFSYDVKMKEKGDIPEGYSVSREKKERFSLILESASTNQTSMYLCASSPMTYSYTEAFFGQGTRLTVV.

The chain employs TRBV14 and TRBJ2-7, with 8 bases matching TRBD2. Germline CDR1 SGHDN, CDR2 FVKESK. The CDR3 spans 13 residues. The V segment lost 5 bases and the J segment 6 bases; nucleotides outside the gene matches: 6. The CDR3 spells CASSLGLVSEQYF. The CDR3 DNA reads TGTGCCAGCAGCTTGGGACTAGTATCCGAGCAGTACTTC. The full variable domain, completed using reference TRBV14 and TRBJ2-7, is EAGVTQFPSHSVIEKGQTVTLRCDPISGHDNLYWYRRVMGKEIKFLLHFVKESKQDESGMPNNRFLAERTGGTYSTLKVQPAELEDSGVYFCASSLGLVSEQYFGPGTRLTVT.

This sequence joins TRBV30 and TRBJ2-3, with D perhaps matching TRBD2 (6 bases). Germline assignment: CDR1 GTSNPN and CDR2 SVGIG (reference sequence). V was shortened by 6 bases and J by 0 bases, with 13 bases between the two germline ends. The CDR3 covers 14 residues. The chain's CDR3 is CACVGGSSTDTQYF. The DNA of the CDR3 is TGTGCCTGCGTCGGGGGTTCTAGCACAGATACGCAGTATTTT.

The chain joins TRBV19 to TRBJ1-1, with D tentatively TRBD1 (5 bases). V lost 0 bases to trimming and J lost 6 bases, with 8 bases between them. The CDR3 loop spans 13 amino acids. Germline assignment: CDR1 LNHDA and CDR2 SQIVND (reference sequence). CDR3 sequence (DNA): TGTGCCAGTAGTATAGAGGACAAATCTGAAGCTTTCTTT. It specifies CASSIEDKSEAFF. The full variable domain, completed using reference TRBV19 and TRBJ1-1, is DGGITQSPKYLFRKEGQNVTLSCEQNLNHDAMYWYRQDPGQGLRLIYYSQIVNDFQKGDIAEGYSVSREKKESFPLTVTSAQKNPTAFYLCASSIEDKSEAFFGQGTRLTVV.

The sample holds one count of this clone. This sequence joins TRBV6-1 and TRBJ2-7; 9 nucleotides agree with TRBD1. The CDR3 sequence is 14 residues long. V shed 4 bases and J 4 bases; nucleotides not matched to a gene: 5. Germline CDR1 and CDR2: MNHNS and SASEGT. This CDR3 is CASSGPGQGYEQYF. CDR3 sequence (DNA): TGTGCCAGCAGTGGTCCGGGACAGGGTTACGAGCAGTACTTC.

The chain is built from TRBV29-1 and TRBJ2-7; TRBD1 agrees at 8 bases. V was pared by 1 base and J by 5 bases, with 10 bases of the junction left unmatched. The V gene's germline CDR1 is SQVTM and CDR2 ANQGSEA. This CDR3 comprises 15 residues. This CDR3 is CSVEGAGTGTDEQYF. The CDR3 DNA reads as TGCAGCGTTGAAGGGGCCGGGACAGGTACTGACGAGCAGTACTTC.

This CDR3 is CASSLLWEDRSEQYF. The CDR3 nucleotides are TGTGCCAGCAGTTTATTGTGGGAGGACAGAAGCGAGCAGTACTTC. The chain joins TRBV28 to TRBJ2-7; D could derive from TRBD1 or TRBD2 (6 bases each). Per germline, CDR1 MDHEN and CDR2 SYDVKM. CDR3 length: 15 amino acids. Deletions cut 1 base from V and 6 bases from J, with 16 bases between.

The chain joins TRBV4-3 to TRBJ2-1; TRBD2 is a possible D gene (6 bases). V lost 0 bases and J 5 bases, leaving 20 bases between the germline ends. The germline V gene has CDR1 LGHNA and CDR2 YSLEER. The CDR3 is 18 residues long. CDR3 sequence: CASSQEVGGPGQNNEQFF. The CDR3 region has the DNA TGCGCCAGCAGCCAAGAAGTGGGGGGTCCAGGTCAAAACAATGAGCAGTTCTTC.

The rearrangement joins TRBV7-9 to TRBJ2-3, with D possibly being TRBD2 (7 bases). The CDR3 is made up of 17 amino acids. V dropped 4 bases and J dropped 2 bases, with 19 bases sitting between them. Germline loops: CDR1 SEHNR, CDR2 FQNEAQ (reference sequence). The CDR3 bases are TGTGCCAGCAGCTCCCGGGGGGCGGGAGACCCCACAGATACGCAGTATTTT. As protein: CASSSRGAGDPTDTQYF.